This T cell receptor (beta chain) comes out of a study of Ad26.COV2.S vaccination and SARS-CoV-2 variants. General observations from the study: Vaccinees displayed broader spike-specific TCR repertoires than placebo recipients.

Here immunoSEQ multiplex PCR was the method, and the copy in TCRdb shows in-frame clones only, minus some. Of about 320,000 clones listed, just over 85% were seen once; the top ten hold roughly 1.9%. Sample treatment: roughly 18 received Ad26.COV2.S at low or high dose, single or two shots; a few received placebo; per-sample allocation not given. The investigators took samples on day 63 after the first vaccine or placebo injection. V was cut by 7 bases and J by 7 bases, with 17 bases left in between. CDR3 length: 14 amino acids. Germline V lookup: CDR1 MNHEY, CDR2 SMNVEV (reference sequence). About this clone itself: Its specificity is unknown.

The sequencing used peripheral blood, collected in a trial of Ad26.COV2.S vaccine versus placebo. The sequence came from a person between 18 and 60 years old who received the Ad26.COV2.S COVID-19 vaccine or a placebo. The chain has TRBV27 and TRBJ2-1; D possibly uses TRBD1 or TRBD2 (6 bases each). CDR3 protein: CASTPTGAVNEQFF. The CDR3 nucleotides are TGTGCCAGCACCCCCACGGGGGCCGTAAATGAGCAGTTCTTC.